The rows below give T cell receptor beta chains drawn from one sample of a study of neoadjuvant anti-PD-1 for oral cavity cancer. Produced via immunoSEQ multiplex PCR; TCRdb's table is partial and in-frame only. The table lists around 25,000 clones, 25% to 30% of them singletons. The sequenced sample was tumor tissue, obtained after nivolumab (anti-PD-1) treatment. The receptor source for this set is a person aged 40-85 years with oral cavity squamous cell carcinoma. Each CDR3 is given with its conserved first and last residue.

CASSGGLAVSYEQYF,TRBV7-9
CASSEDRGNYGYTF,TRBV10-2
CASTGGRQGWGTEAFF,TRBV2
CASSIGASGGPLSYEQYF,TRBV19
CASSPYSGGDGYTF,TRBV9
CASSSGLSYNSPLHF,TRBV5-4
CASSNADRGHSYEQYF,TRBV21-1
CAWSALGTNEKLFF,TRBV30
CASNERYNEQFF,TRBV6-6
CASSQVEREQYF,TRBV4-1
CASSTGTRPDYGYTF,TRBV5-4
CSARDPNEQFF,TRBV20-1
CASSLPPREKPNYGYTF,TRBV7-3
CASSVAVGRSYEQYF,TRBV9
CASSLGQYNEQFF,TRBV11-3
CASSYSNYEQYF,TRBV6-6
CATSREGGAGYTF,TRBV15
CAISALAGWETQYF,TRBV10-3
CASEGLETQYF,TRBV7-9
CASSHGGHNEQFF,TRBV6-5
CASSAPGANSPLHF,TRBV4-1
CASSLQGHPNEKLFF,TRBV7-3
CASSVGTMNTEVFF,TRBV9
CASSLEGFYNEQFF,TRBV7-9
CASSLQGGSHYGYTF,TRBV6-5
CASSRDSATDTQYF,TRBV4-1
CASSVQRGSTDTQYF,TRBV19
CASGKTGMETQYF,TRBV12-5
CASSLTGGTEKLFF,TRBV5-1
CATSYSTVSEQYF,TRBV15
CASSSYAFF,TRBV11-2
CAISESAGGTNTGELFF,TRBV10-3